This TCR beta chain is drawn from a study of blood T cell repertoires in COVID-19. CDR3 size: 15 residues. Trimming at V came to 5 bases and at J to 12 bases, leaving 18 bases not matched to a gene. CDR1 and CDR2 from the germline V gene are GTSNPN and SVGIG (reference sequence). The data were produced by immunoSEQ multiplex PCR, yet TCRdb's version contains in-frame clones alone and is incomplete. The sample contains 110,000 or so clones, approximately 90% of which appear only once. This clone was detected only once. Sequences were obtained from peripheral blood. The TCR sequence derives from a woman aged 45-65 years with acute or convalescent COVID-19. This rearrangement joins TRBV30 to TRBJ2-1; 8 bases map to TRBD2. The CDR3 bases are TGTGCCTGGCGTTCACCCGGGGGGGGTCTACAGGGGCAGTTCTTC. Residues: CAWRSPGGGLQGQFF.